The 25 T cell receptor beta chains reported below all come from one sample, sequenced in a study of T cells in Graves' hyperthyroidism and ophthalmopathy. RNA transcripts served as the template for amplifying TCR beta CDR3 regions. Using the HTBI primer set, a first-round RT-PCR was run on the TCR CDR3. MiXCR, applied by TCRdb to the multiplex PCR reads, yields one record per CDR3 protein. The data contain some 300,000 distinct CDR3 sequences, roughly a fifth of them singletons. The sample taken for sequencing was blood. These receptors were taken from a man aged 45-65 years with Graves' ophthalmopathy.

This sequence joins TRBV20-1 and TRBJ2-3; 9 bases are shared with TRBD2. This CDR3 has 14 amino acids. The trim removed 7 bases at V and 3 bases at J, leaving 8 bases unmatched. CDR1 DFQATT and CDR2 SNEGSKA come from the germline V gene (reference sequence). The CDR3 here is CSGSAGGPTDTQYF. CDR3 DNA sequence: TGCAGTGGGTCGGCGGGAGGGCCGACAGATACGCAGTATTTT.

The chain has TRBV19 and TRBJ2-2; 7 bases align to TRBD1. This CDR3 spans 14 amino acids. The germline V gene has CDR1 LNHDA and CDR2 SQIVND (reference sequence). Trimming cost V 4 bases and J 10 bases; bases outside gene matches: 9. The DNA of the CDR3 is TGTGCCAGTAGTAAAGACAGGGAGATGGAGGAGCTGTTTTTT. Encoded protein: CASSKDREMEELFF.

This clonotype was seen many times. DNA for the CDR3: TGTGCCAGCAGCCCCGCCAAGCAGTTCTTC. Translating it yields CASSPAKQFF. The genes are TRBV3-1 and TRBJ2-1; D not certain. Between the trimmed V and J ends, which lost 4 bases and 11 bases, there was a span of 6 bases. CDR1 and CDR2 (germline): LGHDT, YNNKEL (reference sequence). The CDR3 runs to 10 residues.

The rearrangement uses TRBV29-1 and TRBJ2-1, with 11 bases matching TRBD2. The V and J ends lost 3 bases and 9 bases, in that order; junction bases with no gene match: 7. Germline V lookup: CDR1 SQVTM, CDR2 ANQGSEA. The CDR3 is 14 residues long. Here the CDR3 reads CSVEKLAGAGEQFF. CDR3 nucleotides: TGCAGCGTTGAGAAACTAGCGGGAGCGGGTGAGCAGTTCTTC.

The chain employs TRBV27 and TRBJ2-1; D assignment may be TRBD1 or TRBD2 (5 bases each). The V and J ends lost 3 bases and 2 bases respectively, with 26 bases between them. Germline V gives CDR1 MNHEY, CDR2 SMNVEV (reference sequence). This CDR3 has 20 residues. The CDR3, as DNA: TGTGCCAGCAGTTTGCTGGGGACGGGGAGTTCTTACGGGACCTACAATGAGCAGTTCTTC. It codes for CASSLLGTGSSYGTYNEQFF.

The chain uses TRBV7-2 and TRBJ2-1; TRBD2 is a possible D gene (6 bases). This CDR3 region has 14 residues. The germline V gene encodes CDR1 SGHTA and CDR2 FQGNSA. V shed 5 bases and J shed 4 bases, with 12 bases lying between them. CDR3 region: CASSKGAGYNEQFF. CDR3 DNA sequence: TGTGCCAGCAGCAAAGGGGCGGGGTACAATGAGCAGTTCTTC.

The genes are TRBV20-1 and TRBJ2-2; tentative D call: TRBD1 (6 bases). The germline gives CDR1 DFQATT, CDR2 SNEGSKA (reference sequence). With 6 bases removed from V and 2 bases from J, the gap between germline ends came to 10 bases. The CDR3 runs to 13 residues. The CDR3 DNA reads as TGCAGTGCACGGACAGTCAACACCGGGGAGCTGTTTTTT. The encoded protein is CSARTVNTGELFF.

This clonotype was observed many times. The chain's CDR3 is CSVQTPSSYEQYF. The CDR3 bases are TGCAGTGTTCAGACACCTAGCTCCTACGAGCAGTACTTC. The chain is built from TRBV20-1 and TRBJ2-7, with unresolved D. Germline CDR1 is DFQATT and CDR2 is SNEGSKA (reference sequence). This CDR3 is 13 amino acids long. Trimming left V 7 bases short and J 0 bases short, with 13 bases between.

This CDR3 is CASSRRGQASSYEQYF. The CDR3, as DNA: TGTGCCAGCAGCCGCAGGGGGCAGGCCTCGTCCTACGAGCAGTACTTC. This sequence joins TRBV27 and TRBJ2-7, with TRBD1 identical over 8 bases. V lost 6 bases to trimming and J lost 1 base; unmatched junction nucleotides: 11. CDR3 length: 16 amino acids. Germline assignment: CDR1 MNHEY and CDR2 SMNVEV (reference sequence).

CDR3 DNA: TGTGCCAGCAGCTCTGACAGGGGGAATAATTCACCCCTCCACTTT. Protein sequence: CASSSDRGNNSPLHF. The V gene is TRBV6-1, the J gene TRBJ1-6, with TRBD1 matching over 9 bases. This CDR3 is built from 15 residues. In germline, CDR1 is MNHNS, CDR2 SASEGT. With V trimmed by 6 bases and J by 5 bases, 5 bases remained unmatched.

This clonotype showed up just a few times. The chain employs TRBV12-3 or TRBV12-4 and TRBJ1-6, with D tentatively TRBD1 (5 bases). The CDR3 length is 16 residues. V lost 7 bases and J 8 bases, leaving 21 bases between the germline ends. The CDR3 DNA reads as TGTGCCAGCACCATATTGCTGGGGCCTACCGATTCACCCCTCCACTTT. This encodes CASTILLGPTDSPLHF.

The chain is built from TRBV11-2 and TRBJ2-2; 8 nucleotides line up with TRBD2. Looked up from germline, CDR1 is SGHAT and CDR2 is FQNNGV. The CDR3 contains 14 residues. Germline trimming cut 5 bases from V and 7 bases from J; bases unmatched to any gene: 6. The CDR3, as DNA: TGTGCCAGCAGCGGAACCGGGGGGGGCGGGGAGCTGTTTTTT. It yields the protein CASSGTGGGGELFF. Full variable domain (outside the CDR3, taken from reference TRBV11-2 and TRBJ2-2): EAGVAQSPRYKIIEKRQSVAFWCNPISGHATLYWYQQILGQGPKLLIQFQNNGVVDDSQLPKDRFSAERLKGVDSTLKIQPAKLEDSAVYLCASSGTGGGGELFFGEGSRLTVL.

This clonotype appeared many times. The CDR3 nucleotides read TGTGCCAGCAGCCCGGGACTAGCCGCTACCGGGGAGCTGTTTTTT. Its protein product is CASSPGLAATGELFF. This chain joins TRBV11-2 and TRBJ2-2, with TRBD2 matching over 9 bases. Germline V lookup: CDR1 SGHAT, CDR2 FQNNGV. The CDR3 contains 15 residues. Trimming cost V 5 bases and J 5 bases; bases outside gene matches: 6. The full variable domain, with the rest looked up from reference TRBV11-2 and TRBJ2-2, is EAGVAQSPRYKIIEKRQSVAFWCNPISGHATLYWYQQILGQGPKLLIQFQNNGVVDDSQLPKDRFSAERLKGVDSTLKIQPAKLEDSAVYLCASSPGLAATGELFFGEGSRLTVL.

In this sample, this clonotype turned up many times. V is TRBV28 and J is TRBJ1-2, with 8 bases identical to TRBD1. V shed 6 bases, J shed 7 bases, and the junction held 7 bases outside the gene matches. The CDR3 is made up of 13 amino acids. CDR1 is MDHEN, CDR2 SYDVKM, per germline. Written as DNA, the CDR3 is TGTGCCAGCAGGACACAGGGGGTTGGTGGCTACACCTTC. The encoded protein is CASRTQGVGGYTF.

This clonotype was detected only a few times. The V call is TRBV7-2, the J call TRBJ2-3, with unresolved D. V lost 5 bases to trimming and J lost 0 bases, with 12 bases between them. Germline values: CDR1 SGHTA, CDR2 FQGNSA. This CDR3 region has 15 residues. The CDR3 bases are TGTGCCAGCAGCCCATACTTGACTAGCACAGATACGCAGTATTTT. Protein product: CASSPYLTSTDTQYF.

The V gene is TRBV5-1, the J gene TRBJ1-4; weak D call: TRBD1 (6 bases). This CDR3 region has 14 residues. Germline V gene sequence: CDR1 SGHRS, CDR2 YFSETQ. V was pared by 4 bases and J by 7 bases, with 14 bases between. The CDR3 DNA is TGCGCCAGCAGCCGGACAGCCGACGTTGAAAAACTGTTTTTT. Protein product: CASSRTADVEKLFF. Full variable domain (rest looked up from reference TRBV5-1 and TRBJ1-4): KAGVTQTPRYLIKTRGQQVTLSCSPISGHRSVSWYQQTPGQGLQFLFEYFSETQRNKGNFPGRFSGRQFSNSRSEMNVSTLELGDSALYLCASSRTADVEKLFFGSGTQLSVL.

The table lists this clonotype with many counts. This chain connects TRBV12-3 or TRBV12-4 to TRBJ2-7; D may be TRBD2 (6 bases). With 4 bases removed from V and 7 bases from J, the gap between germline ends came to 14 bases. CDR3 size: 13 residues. The CDR3 reads CASSYSGAGEQYF. The CDR3 DNA reads TGTGCCAGCAGTTACTCCGGGGCGGGGGAGCAGTACTTC.

The sample holds many counts of this clonotype. The V call is TRBV7-3, the J call TRBJ2-3; D is perhaps TRBD2 (5 bases). V lost 5 bases and J lost 3, with 12 bases in between. In germline, CDR1 is SGHTA, CDR2 FQGTGA. The CDR3 totals 14 residues. The DNA for the CDR3 is TGTGCCAGCAGCCCCGGAGTAGCGACAGATACGCAGTATTTT. Translated: CASSPGVATDTQYF. The full variable domain, in which reference TRBV7-3 and TRBJ2-3 provide the parts outside the CDR3, is GAGVSQTPSNKVTEKGKYVELRCDPISGHTALYWYRQSLGQGPEFLIYFQGTGAADDSGLPNDRFFAVRPEGSVSTLKIQRTERGDSAVYLCASSPGVATDTQYFGPGTRLTVL.

Remarks on this clonotype: An end of the junction does not agree with germline; a read error may underlie this. This chain links TRBV29-1 with TRBJ2-7, with 10 bases matching TRBD2. From germline, CDR1 is SQVTM and CDR2 ANQGSEA. This CDR3 is built from 15 residues. The CDR3 DNA sequence: TGCGGCGTGGGATACACTAGCGGGATCTCCTACGAGCAGTACTTC. Its protein is CGVGYTSGISYEQYF.

This clonotype appeared many times. The chain carries TRBV2 and TRBJ2-1, with D perhaps TRBD2 (6 bases). CDR3 length: 12 amino acids. V lost 0 bases and J lost 10, with 7 bases in between. The V gene's germline CDR1 is SNHLY and CDR2 FYNNEI. The CDR3 coding sequence is TGTGCCAGCAGTGAAGCGGGAGGCGAGCAGTTCTTC. Translated, it gives CASSEAGGEQFF.

This clonotype occurred many times. The chain carries TRBV3-1 and TRBJ1-2; D remains ambiguous. The length of the CDR3 is 12 residues. The V and J ends lost 4 bases and 6 bases respectively, with 9 bases between them. Germline lookup yields CDR1 LGHDT and CDR2 YNNKEL (reference sequence). CDR3 coding DNA: TGTGCCAGCAGCCCTGAGTTTAATGGCTACACCTTC. Residues: CASSPEFNGYTF.

The rearrangement joins TRBV12-3 or TRBV12-4 to TRBJ2-5; tentatively, D is TRBD2 (5 bases). The CDR3 has 15 amino acids. V lost 3 bases to trimming and J lost 7 bases, with 18 bases between them. The CDR3 here is CASSLKIGLRGTQYF. CDR3 DNA sequence: TGTGCCAGCAGTTTGAAAATCGGGCTCCGGGGGACCCAGTACTTC.

This clonotype was counted only a few times. The gene calls are TRBV6-1 and TRBJ2-1, with 13 bases lining up with TRBD2. Germline CDR1 reads MNHNS; CDR2 reads SASEGT. The V gene end was trimmed by 6 bases and the J gene end by 6 bases; junction bases not matched to a gene: 8. This CDR3 contains 16 residues. The CDR3 coding sequence is TGTGCCAGCAGCGCAAGACTAGCGGGAGGCCCCAATGAGCAGTTCTTC. It codes for CASSARLAGGPNEQFF.

This clonotype showed up just a few times. The rearrangement uses TRBV5-1 and TRBJ1-2; the match to TRBD1 covers 8 bases. CDR1 is SGHRS and CDR2 is YFSETQ in the germline V gene. CDR3 length equals 15 residues. V dropped 1 base and J dropped 5; count of bases not matched to a gene: 7. The CDR3: CASSLSLTGGYGYTF. CDR3 DNA: TGCGCCAGCAGCTTGTCCCTTACAGGGGGATATGGCTACACCTTC.

This clonotype was seen many times. This rearrangement joins TRBV12-3 or TRBV12-4 to TRBJ2-7; no definite D call. This CDR3 spans 12 amino acids. V lost 3 bases and J 3 bases, leaving 6 bases between the germline ends. CDR3 in amino acids: CASSFGFYEQYF. The DNA of the CDR3 is TGTGCCAGCAGTTTCGGCTTCTACGAGCAGTACTTC.